These 26 T cell receptor beta chains share one sample of origin, sequenced in a study of regulatory T cells in long-lasting Graves disease. Construction of the TCR beta libraries employed iRepertoire HTBI primers in conjunction with Arm-PCR of CDR3 regions. Using its own MiXCR run on the multiplex PCR reads, TCRdb lists one record per CDR3 protein. The sample holds about 450,000 distinct CDR3 sequences; 14% are singletons and the top ten take approximately 17%. Indicated time point: newly diagnosed GD, antithyroid drugs for less than 3 months. After RNA was extracted from PBMCs, the TCR library was made from it. This sample also appeared in a second study, on T cells in Graves' hyperthyroidism and ophthalmopathy.

The sample here was peripheral blood mononuclear cells (PBMCs), taken at new diagnosis, from a patient treated with antithyroid drugs. All receptors derive from a woman between 50 and 59 years old with Graves disease.

With respect to this clonotype: The junction departs from the called germline gene at one end, perhaps through a read error. J is TRBJ2-1 and V is TRBV28; no reliable D call. In germline, CDR1 is MDHEN, CDR2 SYDVKM. CDR3 length equals 11 residues. The CDR3: CVSRRWNEQFF. For the CDR3, the DNA is TGTGTCAGCAGACGCTGGAATGAGCAGTTCTTC.

J is TRBJ2-4 and V is TRBV11-2, with 10 bases fitting TRBD2. This CDR3 is built from 17 residues. Unmatched junction bases numbered 4, after V lost 0 bases and J lost 2 bases. Germline CDR1 and CDR2: SGHAT and FQNNGV. The CDR3 DNA reads as TGTGCCAGCAGCTTAGAGGCTAGCGGGAGAACCAAAAACATTCAGTACTTC. It translates to CASSLEASGRTKNIQYF.

A note on this clonotype: Since the CDR3 does not end with the conserved phenylalanine or tryptophan, this likely comes from a read error. This chain joins TRBV18 and TRBJ1-5; D ambiguous. The V gene's germline CDR1 is KGHSH and CDR2 LQKENI. The CDR3 sequence is 14 residues long. Between the trimmed V and J ends, which lost 1 base and 0 bases, there was a span of 4 bases. The CDR3 DNA is TGTGCCAGCTCACCACAAGATAGCAATCAGCCCCAGCATCTT. Protein: CASSPQDSNQPQHL.

This clonotype came up many times. The J gene is TRBJ1-2, the V gene TRBV7-3, with D possibly matching TRBD1 (5 bases). Germline assignment: CDR1 SGHTA and CDR2 FQGTGA. The CDR3 totals 16 residues. Trimming left V 0 bases short and J 0 bases short, with 11 bases between. The CDR3: CASSLTKGDSNYGYTF. The CDR3 nucleotides are TGTGCCAGCAGCTTAACGAAAGGGGATTCTAACTATGGCTACACCTTC.

This clonotype has at least ten counts. V gene TRBV10-3 combines with J gene TRBJ1-1; D might be TRBD1 (6 bases). Germline V gene data show CDR1 as ENHRY and CDR2 as SYGVKD. The CDR3 is made up of 14 amino acids. V lost 4 bases, J lost 2 bases, and 11 bases lay in between. Written as DNA, the CDR3 is TGTGCCATCAGTGTGGACAGCCCTAACACTGAAGCTTTCTTT. Translated: CAISVDSPNTEAFF.

The chain uses TRBV25-1 and TRBJ2-5; 7 bases align to TRBD2. CDR1 MGHDK and CDR2 SYGVNS come from the germline V gene. CDR3 length equals 18 residues. V gave up 6 bases and J gave up 5 bases; unmatched junction bases: 21. CDR3 sequence (DNA): TGTGCCAGCAGCGATTCCAGGGATCCAGCGGGATGGGGGGAGACCCAGTACTTC. Translating it yields CASSDSRDPAGWGETQYF.

V usage is TRBV6-1 and J usage is TRBJ2-6; D uncertain. Germline V gene lookup returns CDR1 MNHNS and CDR2 SASEGT. The CDR3 is 14 amino acids. V was shortened by 6 bases and J by 0 bases, with 6 bases between the two germline ends. The CDR3 loop reads CASSRASGANVLTF. As DNA, the CDR3 is TGTGCCAGCAGCCGGGCCTCTGGGGCCAACGTCCTGACTTTC.

This clonotype appeared many times. The chain carries TRBV11-2 and TRBJ1-1; no reliable D call. Trimming shortened V by 4 bases and J by 4 bases, and 22 bases separated the two germline ends. This CDR3 contains 17 residues. Germline CDR1 is SGHAT and CDR2 is FQNNGV. The CDR3 is CASSYNPGRIKATEAFF. The CDR3 DNA is TGTGCCAGCAGCTATAACCCGGGCCGAATAAAAGCCACTGAAGCTTTCTTT.

In regard to this clonotype: This could be a read error, since a much larger clone is one nucleotide away. This sequence joins TRBV5-1 and TRBJ1-2; D unclear. The CDR3 runs to 14 residues. Germline V gene lookup returns CDR1 SGHRS and CDR2 YFSETQ. The CDR3 reads CTSSLTGDNYGYTF. CDR3 nucleotide sequence: TGCACCAGCAGCTTGACCGGGGATAACTATGGCTACACCTTC.

The chain carries TRBV7-9 and TRBJ2-5; D is undetermined. The CDR3 loop spans 14 amino acids. Looked up from germline, CDR1 is SEHNR and CDR2 is FQNEAQ (reference sequence). Deletions cut 6 bases from V and 5 bases from J, with 16 bases between. The CDR3, as DNA: TGTGCCAGCAGTCCATGGAACGGCCAGGAGACCCAGTACTTC. Protein sequence: CASSPWNGQETQYF.

The chain uses TRBV6-2 or TRBV6-3 and TRBJ2-1; 7 nucleotides agree with TRBD2. The better agreement between TRBJ2-5 and the DNA end casts doubt on the J call. This CDR3 spans 14 amino acids. The germline gives CDR1 MNHEY, CDR2 SVGEGT. CDR3 protein: CASTPTSYGETQYF. In DNA form, the CDR3 reads TGTGCCAGCACCCCGACTAGCTATGGGGAGACCCAGTACTTC.

This clonotype was recorded many times. V and J are TRBV2 and TRBJ2-1, with D possibly being TRBD1 (7 bases). The CDR3 is 14 amino acids. With 3 bases removed from V and 8 bases from J, the gap between germline ends came to 14 bases. Looked up from germline, CDR1 is SNHLY and CDR2 is FYNNEI. The CDR3 DNA sequence: TGTGCCAGCAGTGAGAGTGGCAGGGGGGATGAGCAGTTCTTC. This codes for CASSESGRGDEQFF.

About this clonotype: This may be a read error: a much more frequent sequence differs by one nucleotide. This sequence joins TRBV10-3 and TRBJ1-1, with 7 nucleotides matching TRBD1. Germline V lookup: CDR1 ENHRY, CDR2 SYGVKD. The CDR3 length is 14 residues. The CDR3 here is CAISDPSGGTEAVF. CDR3 sequence (DNA): TGTGCCATCAGTGACCCCTCAGGGGGGACTGAAGCTGTCTTT.

With regard to this clonotype: An end of the junction differs from the germline gene, which may be a read error. This chain joins TRBV5-5 and TRBJ1-5, with 12 bases identical to TRBD1. This CDR3 is 18 amino acids long. The V gene's germline CDR1 is SGHKS and CDR2 YYEKEE (reference sequence). CDR3 in amino acids: CASSQEPGQGALSQPQHF. CDR3 bases: TGCGCCAGCAGCCAAGAGCCGGGACAGGGGGCCCTCAGTCAGCCCCAGCATTTT.

This clonotype was observed many times. J is TRBJ2-3 and V is TRBV27, with 14 bases matching TRBD2. This CDR3 is 16 amino acids long. V was clipped by 6 bases and J by 5 bases; unmatched bases: 7. Germline V gives CDR1 MNHEY, CDR2 SMNVEV (reference sequence). This chain's CDR3 is CASRRPGLAGVDTQYF. The CDR3 DNA sequence: TGTGCCAGCAGGCGTCCGGGACTAGCGGGAGTAGATACGCAGTATTTT.

The rearrangement uses TRBV5-5 and TRBJ2-3; 10 nucleotides align to TRBD1. After removal of 0 bases from V and 4 bases from J, the junction contained 8 bases not matched to a gene. The CDR3 runs to 17 residues. Germline CDR1 is SGHKS and CDR2 is YYEKEE (reference sequence). The CDR3 sequence is CASSLDKPGQGSDTQYF. Here the CDR3 DNA reads TGTGCCAGCAGCTTGGATAAACCGGGACAGGGGTCAGATACGCAGTATTTT.

On this clonotype: A much larger clone sits a single nucleotide away, making a read error possible. V gene TRBV2 combines with J gene TRBJ2-2; unclear D gene. In germline, CDR1 is SNHLY, CDR2 FYNNEI. This CDR3 region has 12 residues. As DNA, the CDR3 is TGTGCCGGCAGTCGCTTTTACCGGGAGCTGTTTTTT. Translated, it gives CAGSRFYRELFF. Drawing the rest from reference TRBV2 and TRBJ2-2, the complete variable domain is EPEVTQTPSHQVTQMGQEVILRCVPISNHLYFYWYRQILGQKVEFLVSFYNNEISEKSEIFDDQFSVERPDGSNFTLKIRSTKLEDSAMYFCAGSRFYRELFFGEGSRLTVL.

This clonotype was seen only a few times. The chain employs TRBV18 and TRBJ1-1; D is ambiguous. Trimming took 2 bases from V and 7 from J, leaving 11 bases between them. This CDR3 is 13 amino acids long. Germline loops: CDR1 KGHSH, CDR2 LQKENI. Here the CDR3 reads CASSPNTEVEAFF. CDR3 DNA: TGTGCCAGCTCACCAAATACGGAAGTTGAAGCTTTCTTT.

The chain couples TRBV20-1 to TRBJ1-3; perhaps TRBD1 as D (5 bases). This CDR3 is 14 amino acids long. Germline loops: CDR1 DFQATT, CDR2 SNEGSKA (reference sequence). The ends were cut back, 6 bases at V and 0 bases at J, with 12 bases in the middle. The CDR3 bases are TGCAGTGCACCGGACACGATCTCTGGAAACACCATATATTTT. This gives the protein CSAPDTISGNTIYF.

This clonotype occurred many times. The chain has TRBV28 and TRBJ2-7; the match to TRBD2 covers 8 bases. The CDR3 runs to 15 residues. Unmatched junction bases numbered 8, after V lost 5 bases and J lost 2 bases. Germline CDR1 and CDR2: MDHEN and SYDVKM. CDR3 in amino acids: CASSLRTSLTYEQYF. CDR3 DNA sequence: TGTGCCAGCAGTCTCAGGACTAGCTTAACCTACGAGCAGTACTTC.

This clonotype has ten or more counts. V gene TRBV6-1 combines with J gene TRBJ2-5, with D tentatively TRBD1 (5 bases). V lost 0 bases, J lost 4 bases, and 12 bases lay in between. The germline V gene encodes CDR1 MNHNS and CDR2 SASEGT. This CDR3 has 15 amino acids. CDR3 loop: CASSEALPGLETQYF. For the CDR3, the DNA is TGTGCCAGCAGTGAAGCGTTACCAGGGCTAGAGACCCAGTACTTC.

This clonotype was counted ten times or more. The chain joins TRBV28 to TRBJ1-1; D perhaps matches TRBD1 (6 bases). V lost 2 bases to trimming and J lost 4 bases, with 14 bases between them. Germline values: CDR1 MDHEN, CDR2 SYDVKM. This CDR3 region has 15 residues. The CDR3 reads CASSLVPGAATEAFF. The DNA of the CDR3 is TGTGCCAGCAGTTTAGTTCCGGGGGCGGCCACTGAAGCTTTCTTT.

This clonotype has at least ten counts. CDR3 sequence: CSAADYASTDTQYF. DNA of the CDR3: TGCAGTGCCGCTGACTACGCTAGCACAGATACGCAGTATTTT. V and J are TRBV20-1 and TRBJ2-3, with D maybe TRBD2 (5 bases). Germline CDR1 is DFQATT and CDR2 is SNEGSKA (reference sequence). The CDR3 extends over 14 amino acids. Trimming took off 6 bases at V and 0 bases at J, with 13 bases between the two ends.

This clonotype was picked up one time. This sequence joins TRBV12-3 or TRBV12-4 and TRBJ2-1; the match to TRBD2 covers 14 bases. This CDR3 is built from 17 residues. With 6 bases clipped from V and 7 bases from J, the junction kept 11 bases outside the gene matches. The CDR3 reads CASSLSRTSGRPNEQFF. In DNA, the CDR3 is TGTGCCAGCAGCCTTTCGCGGACTAGCGGGAGGCCGAATGAGCAGTTCTTC.

Concerning this clonotype: A much larger clone lies a single base off, so this may be a read error. The V gene is TRBV5-1, the J gene TRBJ2-3; D assignment may be TRBD1 or TRBD2 (5 bases each). The CDR3 spans 17 residues. Trimming pared 4 bases from V and 0 bases from J, leaving 18 bases between. The germline V gene has CDR1 SGHRS and CDR2 YFSETQ. CDR3 sequence reads: CASSVEGRGGSTDTQYF. CDR3 in DNA: TGCGCCAGCAGCGTGGAAGGTCGGGGCGGGAGCACAGATACGCAGTATTTT.

This clonotype has more than one count but fewer than ten. The V and J genes are TRBV10-3 and TRBJ2-3; no firm D call. Between the trimmed V and J ends, which lost 3 bases and 2 bases, there was a span of 9 bases. The length of the CDR3 is 14 residues. The germline V gene encodes CDR1 ENHRY and CDR2 SYGVKD. The CDR3 DNA reads as TGTGCCATCAGTGACTCTATGAACACAGATACGCAGTATTTT. Translating gives CAISDSMNTDTQYF.